These T cell receptor beta chains were read from a single sample in a study of cytomegalovirus exposure and HLA in healthy donors. The repertoire was sequenced with immunoSEQ multiplex PCR; TCRdb's copy has only in-frame clones and lacks some. Of around 110,000 clones listed, over 8% were seen once; the top ten hold approximately 3%. Sequences were obtained from PBMCs. Every receptor here comes from a young man in good health and CMV-seronegative. CDR3s include the opening cysteine and the closing phenylalanine or tryptophan. The D gene is left open where the match is weak.

TRBV5-6 | . | CASSLGGLDNEKLFF
TRBV10-2 | TRBD1 | CASGAGTGLSTQYF
TRBV4-1 | . | CASSELNEQYF
TRBV7-9 | TRBD1 | CASSVTWDSSREKLFF
TRBV12-5 | . | CASGLASRGTQYF
TRBV25-1 | TRBD1 | CASSEPGQGSNSPLHF
TRBV5-4 | TRBD2 | CASSRGSGGGGPQYF
TRBV4-3 | . | CASSQDRGDTQYF
TRBV2 | TRBD1 | CASSWRQGDEAFF
TRBV9 | TRBD2 | CASSFLASGTDTQYF
TRBV29-1 | . | CSVEAGNIQYF
TRBV2 | . | CASSPRGGTNTEAFF
TRBV2 | TRBD1 | CASTMTGGFEELFF
TRBV12-5 | . | CASGPRGGNTEAFF
TRBV7-9 | . | CASSFQGPGNTIYF
TRBV19 | TRBD1 | CAPQGRDSHEKLFF
TRBV12-5 | TRBD2 | CASGLAIAGSGQETQYF
TRBV28 | . | CASSLVRDVEAFF
TRBV4-3 | TRBD1 | CASSQDLGRGSNQPQHF
TRBV4-3 | TRBD1 | CASSQGGQGVYEQYF
TRBV5-4 | . | CASSLDRTNEQYF
TRBV12-5 | TRBD1 | CASGFRDRGHGEQYF
TRBV29-1 | TRBD2 | CSGLGGDFNEQFF
TRBV5-6 | . | CASSWAGQSYGYTF
TRBV5-6 | TRBD1 | CASRGDREEDYGYTF
TRBV27 | TRBD2 | CASTGRASGYTDTQYF
TRBV7-8 | TRBD1 | CASSLGGQGGDQPQHF
TRBV10-3 | . | CAISEPRVRTLNTGELFF
TRBV6-5 | . | CASSYSLIDNEQFF
TRBV4-1 | TRBD1 | CASSQPNPGQEEPFF
TRBV5-6 | . | CASSLRQGGYAFF
TRBV5-1 | TRBD2 | CASSLPGTSGGPPGELFF
TRBV2 | TRBD1 | CASSAGTGWYEQYF
TRBV19 | . | CASSIENRWETQYF
TRBV6-5 | . | CASSYSVAGTIYF
TRBV7-3 | TRBD1 | CASSLQGGTNEKLFF
TRBV5-6 | TRBD1 | CASSPGTGGNTEAFF
TRBV5-1 | . | CASSLTGTSYEQYF
TRBV10-1 | . | CASSPGKGMGFNYGYTF
TRBV2 | . | CASSARPTVGELFF
TRBV19 | TRBD1 | CASSMGLVLRQGAGNTEAFF
TRBV28 | . | CASIEGAAGGTEAFF
TRBV27 | . | CASRARWDYGYTF